Below, 18 T cell receptor beta chains from the same sample are listed, as sequenced in a study of cytotoxic CD8 clonotypes in ibrutinib-treated CLL. Generated by immunoSEQ multiplex PCR, the TCRdb table keeps only in-frame clones and is missing some. This table holds about 300,000 clones, approximately 76% found once. The sequences come from PBMCs, collected at disease progression, from a patient treated with ibrutinib. These receptors originate from a human donor with chronic lymphocytic leukemia.

The V gene is TRBV21-1, the J gene TRBJ2-6. TRBV21-1 is deemed a pseudogene. This CDR3 has 13 residues. For the CDR3, the DNA is TGTGCCAGCAGCAACTCTGGGGCCAACGTCCTGACTTTC. Encoded protein: CASSNSGANVLTF.

This clone was detected only once. The chain couples TRBV4-3 to TRBJ1-3, with D uncertain. The V end was cut by 1 base, the J end by 0 bases, with 7 bases between. This CDR3 spans 15 amino acids. Germline V gives CDR1 LGHNA, CDR2 YSLEER. The CDR3 region is CASSQGSSSGNTIYF. CDR3 nucleotide sequence: TGCGCCAGCAGCCAAGGTTCTTCCTCTGGAAACACCATATATTTT.

V gene TRBV7-3 combines with J gene TRBJ1-4, with 10 bases aligning to TRBD1. Germline trimming cut 4 bases from V and 0 bases from J; bases unmatched to any gene: 11. The CDR3 runs to 19 residues. Germline V gene lookup returns CDR1 SGHTA and CDR2 FQGTGA. The CDR3 DNA follows: TGTGCCAGCAGCTCACCCCAGGGACAGGGGTTTCCAACTAATGAAAAACTGTTTTTT. This encodes CASSSPQGQGFPTNEKLFF.

This sequence joins TRBV2 and TRBJ1-5; the D gene is possibly TRBD1 (5 bases). V gave up 3 bases and J gave up 1 base, with 10 bases separating them. In germline, CDR1 is SNHLY, CDR2 FYNNEI. CDR3 length: 15 amino acids. Here the CDR3 DNA reads TGTGCCAGCAGTGACGAGGGGATGAGCAATCAGCCCCAGCATTTT. As protein: CASSDEGMSNQPQHF.

The chain joins TRBV10-3 to TRBJ2-6, with 7 bases lining up with TRBD2. The V and J ends lost 6 bases and 0 bases, in that order; junction bases with no gene match: 2. The CDR3 covers 15 residues. CDR1 ENHRY and CDR2 SYGVKD come from the germline V gene. The CDR3 reads CAISGGSSGANVLTF. The CDR3, as DNA: TGTGCCATCAGCGGGGGGTCCTCTGGGGCCAACGTCCTGACTTTC.

V gene TRBV29-1 combines with J gene TRBJ1-4; possible D gene TRBD1, 6 bases. Trimming removed 4 bases at V and 3 bases at J, with 9 bases between. The CDR3 has 13 residues. From germline, CDR1 is SQVTM and CDR2 ANQGSEA. The CDR3 bases are TGCAGCGTTGTCGCAGGGGCTAATGAAAAACTGTTTTTT. As protein: CSVVAGANEKLFF.

This chain connects TRBV11-2 to TRBJ2-7; D gene unclear. Per germline, CDR1 SGHAT and CDR2 FQNNGV. The CDR3 loop spans 12 amino acids. Trimming pared 2 bases from V and 5 bases from J, leaving 7 bases between. The CDR3 spells CASSLIGHEQYF. CDR3 bases: TGTGCCAGCAGCTTAATAGGTCACGAGCAGTACTTC.

V usage is TRBV5-1 and J usage is TRBJ2-5; 7 nucleotides match TRBD1. V lost 0 bases and J lost 4; bases outside the gene matches: 6. CDR3 length equals 15 residues. Germline V gene lookup returns CDR1 SGHRS and CDR2 YFSETQ. This CDR3 reads CASSLAMAGGETQYF. The CDR3 DNA reads TGCGCCAGCAGCTTGGCCATGGCAGGGGGAGAGACCCAGTACTTC.

The V and J genes are TRBV4-3 and TRBJ2-2, with D unclear. This CDR3 comprises 15 residues. Germline-derived CDR1 and CDR2 are LGHNA and YSLEER. Trimming cost V 2 bases and J 7 bases, with 14 bases left between them. CDR3 nucleotides: TGCGCCAGCAGCCAATCTCCGAGCAGCAGCGGGGAGCTGTTTTTT. This sequence encodes CASSQSPSSSGELFF.

Concerning this clone: At one end, the junction sequence differs from germline, possibly due to a read error. Additional DNA sequences in this sample encode the identical CDR3. J is TRBJ2-2 and V is TRBV28; the match to TRBD2 covers 14 bases. The CDR3 consists of 17 residues. The germline V gene encodes CDR1 MDHEN and CDR2 SYDVKM. The CDR3: CASSGTSGRYHTGELFF. In DNA form, the CDR3 reads TGTGCCAGCAGCGGGACTAGCGGGAGATATCACACCGGTGAGCTGTTTTTT.

The chain has TRBV7-3 and TRBJ1-1; D possibly corresponds to TRBD1 (5 bases). This CDR3 spans 15 amino acids. Trimming took 4 bases from V and 0 from J, leaving 12 bases between them. CDR1 is SGHTA and CDR2 is FQGTGA in the germline V gene. This CDR3 reads CASSYDSYMNTEAFF. The CDR3 nucleotides read TGTGCCAGCAGCTACGACAGCTACATGAACACTGAAGCTTTCTTT.

This clone has more than one count but fewer than ten. This chain connects TRBV2 to TRBJ2-5; the D call may be TRBD1 or TRBD2 (6 bases each). This CDR3 has 13 residues. Germline V lookup: CDR1 SNHLY, CDR2 FYNNEI. The CDR3 DNA sequence: TGTGCTGGGGGGCAAAATACTGGGGAGACCCAGTACTTC. This translates into CAGGQNTGETQYF.

As DNA, the CDR3 is TGTGCTAGTGGTGGGGACGCCGACTACGAGCAGTACTTC. Encoded protein: CASGGDADYEQYF. The gene calls are TRBV12-5 and TRBJ2-7; D is possibly TRBD1 or TRBD2 (5 bases each). CDR3 length equals 13 residues. Trimming took 5 bases from V and 3 from J, leaving 11 bases between them. Germline V gene data show CDR1 as LGHNT and CDR2 as FRNRAP.

The chain recombines TRBV29-1 with TRBJ2-7; 9 nucleotides match TRBD1. Germline V gene lookup returns CDR1 SQVTM and CDR2 ANQGSEA. J gave up 2 bases and V 6 bases, and 5 bases lay outside the gene matches. The length of the CDR3 is 13 residues. The CDR3 nucleotides are TGCAGCGTCGCCGGACAGGGGACCTACGAGCAGTACTTC. It codes for CSVAGQGTYEQYF.

This clone was counted a few times. Relative to the germline gene, one junction end is altered; a read error may explain this. The V gene is TRBV7-9, the J gene TRBJ1-2; D not certain. CDR3 length: 8 residues. The germline gives CDR1 SEHNR, CDR2 FQNEAQ (reference sequence). The chain's CDR3 is CASSPRIF. The CDR3 DNA is TGTGCCAGCAGTCCACGGATCTTC.

The V and J genes are TRBV28 and TRBJ2-7, with 8 nucleotides matching TRBD1. This CDR3 has 16 amino acids. Germline CDR1 MDHEN, CDR2 SYDVKM. J gave up 2 bases and V 5 bases, and 11 bases lay outside the gene matches. The CDR3 sequence is CASSQTPGGPPYEQYF. The CDR3 bases are TGTGCCAGCAGTCAAACGCCAGGGGGCCCGCCCTACGAGCAGTACTTC.

V usage is TRBV5-1 and J usage is TRBJ2-2; 12 positions agree with TRBD2. Germline assignment: CDR1 SGHRS and CDR2 YFSETQ. The length of the CDR3 is 19 residues. V dropped 2 bases and J dropped 1; count of bases not matched to a gene: 9. Here the CDR3 DNA reads TGCGCCAGCAGCTTAATAGGACTAGCGGGACTAATGAACACCGGGGAGCTGTTTTTT. Its translation is CASSLIGLAGLMNTGELFF.

Here the CDR3 reads CASSSRWGLLSYEQYF. CDR3 in DNA: TGTGCCAGTAGTTCCAGGTGGGGGTTACTGTCCTACGAGCAGTACTTC. The genes are TRBV19 and TRBJ2-7; D tentatively fits TRBD1 or TRBD2 (5 bases each). The CDR3 sequence is 16 residues long. Trimming removed 5 bases at V and 1 base at J, with 18 bases between. Germline-derived CDR1 and CDR2 are LNHDA and SQIVND (reference sequence).